The 28 T cell receptor beta chains listed next were all sequenced from one sample in a study of cytomegalovirus exposure and HLA in healthy donors. A multiplex PCR was run with 60 Vbeta primers and 13 Jbeta primers. Libraries were prepared by immunoSEQ multiplex PCR; TCRdb keeps only in-frame clonotypes and omits some of them. The data show some 150,000 clones, roughly 80% seen once. Input material: PBMCs. All receptors come from a woman between 25 and 40 years old in good health and CMV-seronegative.

CDR3 sequence reads: CASSLDTSNTGELFF. The CDR3 bases are TGCGCCAGCAGCTTGGACACCTCGAACACCGGGGAGCTGTTTTTT. This chain links TRBV5-1 with TRBJ2-2; unclear D gene. Germline V gene data show CDR1 as SGHRS and CDR2 as YFSETQ. The CDR3 sequence is 15 residues long. V shed 0 bases and J shed 0 bases, with 6 bases lying between them.

The chain couples TRBV19 to TRBJ1-1; possibly TRBD1 for D (5 bases). This CDR3 region has 15 residues. V dropped 4 bases and J dropped 0 bases, with 12 bases sitting between them. The germline CDR1 and CDR2 sequences are LNHDA and SQIVND (reference sequence). The CDR3 nucleotides are TGTGCCAGTAGTAGAACAGGAAAACTGAACACTGAAGCTTTCTTT. Encoded protein: CASSRTGKLNTEAFF.

Details on this clone: Within the sample, other DNA sequences also encode this same CDR3. This chain joins TRBV7-9 and TRBJ2-1, with 9 bases fitting TRBD2. Trimming removed 5 bases from V and 0 bases from J; junction bases left unmatched: 2. CDR1 and CDR2 from the germline V gene are SEHNR and FQNEAQ (reference sequence). The CDR3 is made up of 15 amino acids. The CDR3 loop is CASSLSGSSYNEQFF. CDR3 coding DNA: TGTGCCAGCAGCCTTAGCGGGAGCTCCTACAATGAGCAGTTCTTC. The complete variable domain, with remaining parts taken from reference TRBV7-9 and TRBJ2-1, reads DTGVSQNPRHKITKRGQNVTFRCDPISEHNRLYWYRQTLGQGPEFLTYFQNEAQLEKSRLLSDRFSAERPKGSFSTLEIQRTEQGDSAMYLCASSLSGSSYNEQFFGPGTRLTVL.

The V call is TRBV7-8, the J call TRBJ1-1; perhaps TRBD1 as D (6 bases). Germline CDR1 is SGHVS and CDR2 is FQNEAQ. Deletions cut 5 bases from V and 3 bases from J, with 31 bases between. The CDR3 has 20 amino acids. Written as DNA, the CDR3 is TGTGCCAGCAGCCCTTATCTCGGACAGTCTCTAAGTGGAGTGGACACTGAAGCTTTCTTT. Translation gives CASSPYLGQSLSGVDTEAFF.

This chain links TRBV29-1 with TRBJ1-3; TRBD1 aligns across 9 bases. Germline V lookup: CDR1 SQVTM, CDR2 ANQGSEA. The V and J ends lost 7 bases and 0 bases, in that order; junction bases with no gene match: 4. This CDR3 region has 14 residues. CDR3 DNA sequence: TGCAGCGGAAGGGACAGGGACTCTGGAAACACCATATATTTT. It encodes CSGRDRDSGNTIYF. Full variable domain (remainder filled in from reference TRBV29-1 and TRBJ1-3): SAVISQKPSRDICQRGTSLTIQCQVDSQVTMMFWYRQQPGQSLTLIATANQGSEATYESGFVIDKFPISRPNLTFSTLTVSNMSPEDSSIYLCSGRDRDSGNTIYFGEGSWLTVV.

This rearrangement joins TRBV7-2 to TRBJ1-2; possible D gene TRBD1, 6 bases. V was shortened by 0 bases and J by 5 bases, with 16 bases between the two germline ends. Germline assignment: CDR1 SGHTA and CDR2 FQGNSA. This CDR3 has 16 amino acids. CDR3 DNA: TGTGCCAGCAGCTTAGCACCAGGGGCTACCTCATATGGCTACACCTTC. It translates to CASSLAPGATSYGYTF.

The rearrangement uses TRBV20-1 and TRBJ1-1; D gene unclear. CDR1 is DFQATT, CDR2 SNEGSKA, per germline (reference sequence). The CDR3 runs to 10 residues. V was trimmed by 3 bases and J by 11 bases, leaving 10 bases between them. The DNA of the CDR3 is TGCAGTGCTAGTGTTACGGGTGCTTTCTTT. Translation: CSASVTGAFF.

This chain connects TRBV5-1 to TRBJ1-2; D is uncertain. This CDR3 spans 12 amino acids. V was clipped by 1 base and J by 11 bases, with 12 bases between them. Germline V gene sequence: CDR1 SGHRS, CDR2 YFSETQ. The CDR3 DNA follows: TGCGCCAGCAGCTTGCGGAGCGAATCATACACCTTC. It yields the protein CASSLRSESYTF. Based on the CDR3 plus reference TRBV5-1 and TRBJ1-2, the full variable domain is KAGVTQTPRYLIKTRGQQVTLSCSPISGHRSVSWYQQTPGQGLQFLFEYFSETQRNKGNFPGRFSGRQFSNSRSEMNVSTLELGDSALYLCASSLRSESYTFGSGTRLTVV.

J is TRBJ2-1 and V is TRBV6-1; TRBD2 aligns across 9 bases. Germline CDR1 and CDR2: MNHNS and SASEGT. With 6 bases clipped from V and 7 bases from J, the junction kept 1 base outside the gene matches. This CDR3 region has 12 residues. This CDR3 is CASRGLANEQFF. The CDR3 coding sequence is TGTGCCAGCAGGGGACTAGCTAATGAGCAGTTCTTC.

A single count supports this clone. The chain links TRBV7-2 to TRBJ2-7; D is unresolved. Germline values: CDR1 SGHTA, CDR2 FQGNSA. This CDR3 is 13 amino acids long. V was cut by 4 bases and J by 2 bases, with 9 bases left in between. This CDR3 reads CASSSGITYEQYF. The CDR3, as DNA: TGTGCCAGCAGCTCCGGTATCACCTACGAGCAGTACTTC.

This clone was picked up one time. This sequence joins TRBV2 and TRBJ2-7, with D perhaps matching TRBD1 (6 bases). The V gene's germline CDR1 is SNHLY and CDR2 FYNNEI. Trimming pared 8 bases from V and 4 bases from J, leaving 15 bases between. The CDR3 runs to 13 residues. CDR3 sequence reads: CASEGQFGYEQYF. The CDR3, as DNA: TGTGCCAGCGAAGGACAGTTTGGGTACGAGCAGTACTTC. Complete variable domain (other parts from reference TRBV2 and TRBJ2-7): EPEVTQTPSHQVTQMGQEVILRCVPISNHLYFYWYRQILGQKVEFLVSFYNNEISEKSEIFDDQFSVERPDGSNFTLKIRSTKLEDSAMYFCASEGQFGYEQYFGPGTRLTVT.

The V gene is TRBV6-5, the J gene TRBJ2-3; 7 nucleotides line up with TRBD1. V was pared by 6 bases and J by 1 base, with 7 bases of the junction left unmatched. Germline CDR1 and CDR2: MNHEY and SVGAGI. The CDR3 totals 15 residues. CDR3 protein: CASSGQVLGTDTQYF. As DNA, the CDR3 is TGTGCCAGCAGCGGACAGGTATTGGGCACAGATACGCAGTATTTT.

This chain uses TRBV18 with TRBJ1-5; D is ambiguous. Germline V CDR1 and CDR2: KGHSH, LQKENI. Trimming took 6 bases from V and 0 from J, leaving 12 bases between them. The CDR3 spans 15 residues. Written as DNA, the CDR3 is TGTGCCAGCTCCCCCGCCGGGATTAGCAATCAGCCCCAGCATTTT. Translated: CASSPAGISNQPQHF.

The rearrangement links TRBV28 to TRBJ2-3, with 9 bases matching TRBD2. The CDR3 consists of 16 residues. Germline CDR1 and CDR2: MDHEN and SYDVKM. Trimming removed 2 bases from V and 7 bases from J; junction bases left unmatched: 10. CDR3 sequence reads: CASSLTLAGVVYTQYF. As DNA, the CDR3 is TGTGCCAGCAGTTTAACCTTAGCGGGAGTGGTATATACGCAGTATTTT.

The chain carries TRBV11-2 and TRBJ2-7, with TRBD2 identical over 15 bases. The germline V gene has CDR1 SGHAT and CDR2 FQNNGV. V shed 6 bases and J 4 bases; nucleotides not matched to a gene: 1. CDR3 length: 14 amino acids. The DNA of the CDR3 is TGTGCCAGCAGGGGACTAGCGGGGGGATACGAGCAGTACTTC. It yields the protein CASRGLAGGYEQYF.

Only a few counts were recorded for this clone. This chain connects TRBV2 to TRBJ2-3; 8 bases match TRBD1. CDR1 is SNHLY, CDR2 FYNNEI, per germline. CDR3 length equals 14 residues. V was clipped by 6 bases and J by 3 bases; unmatched bases: 5. The CDR3 region is CASRNRGSTDTQYF. CDR3 in DNA: TGTGCCAGCAGAAACAGGGGGTCGACAGATACGCAGTATTTT.

The chain employs TRBV6-6 and TRBJ2-4; 7 positions match TRBD2. The CDR3 runs to 16 residues. Trimming cost V 6 bases and J 3 bases; bases outside gene matches: 11. CDR1 is MNHNY and CDR2 is SVGAGI in the germline V gene (reference sequence). The CDR3 loop is CASRDDWGGIKNIQYF. The CDR3 DNA sequence: TGTGCCAGCAGGGACGACTGGGGGGGGATCAAAAACATTCAGTACTTC.

The chain combines TRBV6-1 with TRBJ2-1; D gene uncertain. Trimming removed 2 bases from V and 6 bases from J, with 14 bases in between. The CDR3 spans 15 residues. Germline V gives CDR1 MNHNS, CDR2 SASEGT. The CDR3 protein is CASSELSITLNEQFF. CDR3 DNA: TGTGCCAGCAGTGAATTGTCTATAACTCTCAATGAGCAGTTCTTC.

This rearrangement joins TRBV6-4 to TRBJ1-2; 11 nucleotides line up with TRBD1. The ends lost 7 bases at V and 6 bases at J; junction bases unmatched: 7. The CDR3 spans 14 residues. CDR1 is MRHNA and CDR2 is SNTAGT in the germline V gene. This CDR3 reads CASTTPGQGDGYTF. CDR3 nucleotide sequence: TGTGCCAGCACCACCCCGGGACAGGGGGATGGCTACACCTTC.

The chain combines TRBV11-2 with TRBJ2-3; D not certain. The CDR3 runs to 13 residues. Per germline, CDR1 SGHAT and CDR2 FQNNGV. V was trimmed by 6 bases and J by 0 bases, leaving 7 bases between them. The DNA of the CDR3 is TGTGCCAGCAGGTCGGTTAGCACAGATACGCAGTATTTT. It is translated as CASRSVSTDTQYF.

This chain connects TRBV29-1 to TRBJ1-1; a possible D gene is TRBD1 (6 bases). The CDR3 sequence is 15 residues long. V lost 6 bases to trimming and J lost 0 bases, with 17 bases between them. In germline, CDR1 is SQVTM, CDR2 ANQGSEA. Here the CDR3 DNA reads TGCAGCGTCCGCGGGGGCCCGAAGTTGAACACTGAAGCTTTCTTT. This codes for CSVRGGPKLNTEAFF. The whole variable domain, filled in from reference TRBV29-1 and TRBJ1-1, reads SAVISQKPSRDICQRGTSLTIQCQVDSQVTMMFWYRQQPGQSLTLIATANQGSEATYESGFVIDKFPISRPNLTFSTLTVSNMSPEDSSIYLCSVRGGPKLNTEAFFGQGTRLTVV.

This sequence joins TRBV11-2 and TRBJ1-2; 9 bases are a match to TRBD1. This CDR3 has 13 residues. After removal of 5 bases from V and 8 bases from J, the junction contained 6 bases not matched to a gene. The germline V gene has CDR1 SGHAT and CDR2 FQNNGV. The CDR3, as DNA: TGTGCCAGCAGCGCAACCGGGACAGGGGGCTACACCTTC. Its protein is CASSATGTGGYTF.

The chain joins TRBV5-1 to TRBJ1-4, with 7 bases aligning to TRBD1. Trimming took 0 bases from V and 4 from J; bases not matched to a gene: 3. This CDR3 is 15 amino acids long. Germline V lookup: CDR1 SGHRS, CDR2 YFSETQ. Here the CDR3 DNA reads TGCGCCAGCAGCTTGGCCGACAGGGATAATGAAAAACTGTTTTTT. Its translation is CASSLADRDNEKLFF.

This chain joins TRBV18 and TRBJ2-1, with 9 bases that match TRBD1. Germline-derived CDR1 and CDR2 are KGHSH and LQKENI. V was pared by 2 bases and J by 7 bases, with 6 bases of the junction left unmatched. The CDR3 totals 15 residues. This chain's CDR3 is CASSPSRQGGNEQFF. The CDR3 DNA is TGTGCCAGCTCACCATCACGACAGGGGGGGAATGAGCAGTTCTTC. Using reference TRBV18 and TRBJ2-1 for the parts outside the CDR3, the full variable domain is NAGVMQNPRHLVRRRGQEARLRCSPMKGHSHVYWYRQLPEEGLKFMVYLQKENIIDESGMPKERFSAEFPKEGPSILRIQQVVRGDSAAYFCASSPSRQGGNEQFFGPGTRLTVL.

The rearrangement links TRBV18 to TRBJ1-2, with 7 bases that match TRBD1. The J segment lost 3 bases and the V segment lost 5 bases, leaving 3 bases of the junction unmatched. Per the germline V gene, CDR1 is KGHSH and CDR2 is LQKENI. The length of the CDR3 is 13 residues. The CDR3 spells CASSAGQDYGYTF. The CDR3 region has the DNA TGTGCCAGCTCAGCCGGACAGGACTATGGCTACACCTTC.

The chain carries TRBV9 and TRBJ2-3; 11 bases are shared with TRBD2. Germline lookup yields CDR1 SGDLS and CDR2 YYNGEE. The CDR3 totals 16 residues. V lost 4 bases and J lost 2; bases outside the gene matches: 6. The CDR3 coding sequence is TGTGCCAGCAGCCCCCCGGGACTAGCGGCCACAGATACGCAGTATTTT. Protein: CASSPPGLAATDTQYF.

The chain couples TRBV28 to TRBJ1-2; D is unclear. Germline values: CDR1 MDHEN, CDR2 SYDVKM. This CDR3 region has 13 residues. V was pared by 6 bases and J by 2 bases, with 10 bases between. In DNA, the CDR3 is TGTGCCAGCAGAGTGACTGAAAACTATGGCTACACCTTC. It codes for CASRVTENYGYTF.

This chain connects TRBV5-4 to TRBJ1-5, with 7 nucleotides matching TRBD1. The CDR3 runs to 15 residues. The V gene end was trimmed by 3 bases and the J gene end by 4 bases; junction bases not matched to a gene: 7. Germline CDR1 SGHNT, CDR2 YYREEE (reference sequence). This chain's CDR3 is CASSYRDRSNQPQHF. CDR3 nucleotides: TGTGCCAGCAGCTACCGGGACAGAAGTAATCAGCCCCAGCATTTT.